The T cell receptor beta chain under discussion was sequenced for a study of T cell clones after liver transplantation. The CDR3 sequence is 12 residues long. The data were produced by immunoSEQ multiplex PCR, yet TCRdb's version contains in-frame clones alone and is incomplete. Among over 45,000 clones, approximately 71% were seen once, and the ten largest hold 9.5% to 10%. This receptor was obtained from a human patient who received a liver transplant. Some T cells may arise from the graft donor. This chain uses TRBV12-2 with TRBJ1-1; the table's TRBD1 call for D was not verified on the DNA. TRBV12-2 is an annotated pseudogene. The sequencing used CD4+ T cells from blood, collected approximately 52 months after liver transplant. This CDR3 is CASRIPGQQAFF. CDR3 in DNA: TGTGCAAGTCGCATTCCGGGACAGCAAGCTTTCTTT.